The 17 T cell receptor beta chains below were found in one sample sequenced in a study of a mutant IDH1 vaccine in newly diagnosed glioma. Repertoires were generated with immunoSEQ multiplex PCR, while TCRdb's copy carries only in-frame clones and drops some. The data show about 34,000 clones, with about three quarters seen just once and approximately 9% held by the top ten. The time point denotes: baseline, week 1 (first vaccination visit). Treatment described: pre-vaccination baseline after standard-of-care therapy. Sequenced here: peripheral blood mononuclear cells (PBMCs), sampled from a glioma patient treated with radiotherapy, temozolomide or both. The receptors were sampled from a man aged 50 or older with glioma. Some clones in this sample may be carry-over from other donors' samples.

The chain combines TRBV2 with TRBJ1-2; D gene ambiguous. Germline CDR1 is SNHLY and CDR2 is FYNNEI. This CDR3 region has 12 residues. V lost 6 bases and J lost 4, with 9 bases in between. This CDR3 is CASSPTLYGYTF. The CDR3 DNA is TGTGCCAGCAGCCCGACACTCTATGGCTACACCTTC.

The chain uses TRBV5-6 and TRBJ1-1, with no clear D. With 2 bases removed from V and 5 bases from J, the gap between germline ends came to 10 bases. This CDR3 comprises 13 residues. Per germline, CDR1 SGHDT and CDR2 YYEEEE. The CDR3 region is CASSFLHGTEAFF. The CDR3 coding sequence is TGTGCCAGCAGCTTCCTTCATGGGACTGAAGCTTTCTTT.

J is TRBJ1-2 and V is TRBV29-1, with a possible D match to TRBD1 (5 bases). This CDR3 spans 13 amino acids. Trimming cost V 0 bases and J 5 bases, with 10 bases left between them. Germline V gene sequence: CDR1 SQVTM, CDR2 ANQGSEA. The DNA of the CDR3 is TGCAGCGTTGAAGATGCGGCAGGGTATGGCTACACCTTC. It is translated as CSVEDAAGYGYTF.

This rearrangement joins TRBV7-3 to TRBJ1-1, with D unclear. The V end lost 4 bases, the J end lost 3 bases, and 9 bases lay between the germline ends. Germline CDR1 reads SGHTA; CDR2 reads FQGTGA. The CDR3 has 13 amino acids. The CDR3 region is CASSYTRDTEAFF. Here the CDR3 DNA reads TGTGCCAGCAGCTATACGCGTGACACTGAAGCTTTCTTT.

This clone was counted between two and nine times. The V gene is TRBV7-9, the J gene TRBJ2-7, with D perhaps matching TRBD1 (6 bases). CDR3 length equals 14 residues. V dropped 3 bases and J dropped 2 bases, with 11 bases sitting between them. Germline V CDR1 and CDR2: SEHNR, FQNEAQ (reference sequence). DNA for the CDR3: TGTGCCAGCAGCTTCGTACAGGGAACCTACGAGCAGTACTTC. The encoded protein is CASSFVQGTYEQYF.

The genes are TRBV6-6 and TRBJ1-2; perhaps TRBD1 as D (5 bases). The CDR3 spans 15 residues. Trimming took 4 bases from V and 8 from J, leaving 20 bases between them. Germline V gene lookup returns CDR1 MNHNY and CDR2 SVGAGI (reference sequence). The CDR3 DNA reads as TGTGCCAGCAGTTCTGAGCGGACATTTATGGTGGGCTACACCTTC. As protein: CASSSERTFMVGYTF.

The chain is built from TRBV6-1 and TRBJ1-2, with unresolved D. The germline gives CDR1 MNHNS, CDR2 SASEGT. The CDR3 sequence is 12 residues long. V lost 5 bases and J 2 bases, leaving 6 bases between the germline ends. The CDR3 nucleotides are TGTGCCAGCAGTACGACAAACTATGGCTACACCTTC. The encoded protein is CASSTTNYGYTF.

V and J are TRBV19 and TRBJ2-4; unclear D gene. CDR1 is LNHDA and CDR2 is SQIVND in the germline V gene (reference sequence). V dropped 9 bases and J dropped 3 bases, with 12 bases sitting between them. This CDR3 has 13 residues. The CDR3 DNA is TGTGCCAGCGAAGCCTGGGACAAAAACATTCAGTACTTC. This codes for CASEAWDKNIQYF.

This clone turned up a few times. The chain joins TRBV6-6 to TRBJ1-2, with 9 bases identical to TRBD1. CDR1 is MNHNY, CDR2 SVGAGI, per germline (reference sequence). The CDR3 is 14 residues long. Trimming at V came to 5 bases and at J to 9 bases, leaving 10 bases not matched to a gene. This CDR3 reads CASSGGGTGRRYTF. DNA of the CDR3: TGTGCCAGCAGTGGGGGGGGGACAGGGAGGCGCTACACCTTC.

This clone showed up just once. The DNA is left out, because the CDR3 cannot be placed on it with certainty; the CDR3 is given as TCRdb lists it. The chain has TRBV27 and TRBJ2-7; TRBD2 is the table's D call, not checked against the DNA. The CDR3 adds up to 13 amino acids, both ends counted. CDR1 is MNHEY and CDR2 is SMNVEV in the germline V gene (reference sequence). The CDR3 region is CASSRFGTGSIYF.

The genes are TRBV11-2 and TRBJ2-6; 9 positions agree with TRBD1. With 4 bases clipped from V and 1 base from J, the junction kept 8 bases outside the gene matches. The CDR3 is 18 residues long. CDR1 and CDR2 (germline): SGHAT, FQNNGV. The CDR3 region is CASSSGTGRGSGANVLTF. In DNA, the CDR3 is TGTGCCAGCAGCTCGGGGACAGGGAGAGGGTCTGGGGCCAACGTCCTGACTTTC.

This chain links TRBV11-2 with TRBJ2-3; possible D gene TRBD1, 6 bases. Germline CDR1 is SGHAT and CDR2 is FQNNGV. The CDR3 extends over 15 amino acids. The germline V and J ends were trimmed by 5 bases and 1 base, with 13 bases remaining between them. The CDR3 loop is CASSQGRARTDTQYF. The CDR3 DNA reads TGTGCCAGCAGCCAGGGGCGCGCACGCACAGATACGCAGTATTTT.

The V gene is TRBV5-8, the J gene TRBJ2-1, with 10 bases aligning to TRBD2. V was clipped by 4 bases and J by 0 bases; unmatched bases: 1. CDR3 length: 15 residues. CDR1 is SGHTS and CDR2 is YDEGEE in the germline V gene. Here the CDR3 DNA reads TGTGCCAGCAGCCGACTAGCGGGCTCCTACAATGAGCAGTTCTTC. This encodes CASSRLAGSYNEQFF. The full variable domain, its missing parts supplied by reference TRBV5-8 and TRBJ2-1, is EAGVTQSPTHLIKTRGQQATLRCSPISGHTSVYWYQQALGLGLQFLLWYDEGEERNRGNFPPRFSGRQFPNYSSELNVNALELEDSALYLCASSRLAGSYNEQFFGPGTRLTVL.

The chain is built from TRBV18 and TRBJ1-3; D remains ambiguous. This CDR3 is 16 amino acids long. Trimming left V 4 bases short and J 4 bases short, with 17 bases between. Germline V CDR1 and CDR2: KGHSH, LQKENI. CDR3 in DNA: TGTGCCAGCTCACTCAACGCCGCTCCGGGCGGAAACACCATATATTTT. Translation gives CASSLNAAPGGNTIYF.

This chain connects TRBV7-9 to TRBJ2-7, with 7 positions matching TRBD1. This CDR3 contains 11 residues. CDR1 SEHNR and CDR2 FQNEAQ come from the germline V gene (reference sequence). The V segment lost 5 bases and the J segment 7 bases; nucleotides outside the gene matches: 2. The CDR3 sequence is CASSAGGEQYF. For the CDR3, the DNA is TGTGCCAGCAGCGCAGGGGGTGAGCAGTACTTC.

In the case of this clone: This likely traces to a read error, being one base from a far larger clone. The chain uses TRBV14 and TRBJ2-5, with D perhaps TRBD1 (6 bases). Germline lookup yields CDR1 SGHDN and CDR2 FVKESK. This CDR3 is 16 amino acids long. DNA for the CDR3: TGTGCCAGCGGCCAAGATTTTACAGGGTGGCAAGAGACCCAGTACTTC. Amino acid sequence: CASGQDFTGWQETQYF.

V usage is TRBV14 and J usage is TRBJ2-6, with D unclear. CDR1 is SGHDN, CDR2 FVKESK, per germline. The CDR3 has 17 amino acids. Trimming took off 0 bases at V and 0 bases at J, with 9 bases between the two ends. The CDR3 reads CASSQESPVSGANVLTF. CDR3 coding DNA: TGTGCCAGCAGCCAAGAATCCCCGGTCTCTGGGGCCAACGTCCTGACTTTC.